This is a list of T cell receptor beta chains from one sample in a study of cytomegalovirus exposure and HLA in healthy donors. Assay used: immunoSEQ multiplex PCR; TCRdb lists only in-frame clones, some missing. Of about 190,000 clones listed, 65% to 80% are singletons. Sequenced sample: PBMCs. These receptors were collected from a man aged 25 to 40 in good health and CMV-seropositive. Both conserved end residues are part of each CDR3. A D gene is named only where the DNA matches it firmly. Clone size, where shown, is once, few, many, or a class for clones that have expanded.

>-|TRBV6-5|TRBJ2-7|TRBD2
CASSPSGLAGEQYF
TGTGCCAGCAGCCCTTCGGGACTAGCAGGCGAGCAGTACTTC
>-|TRBV5-5|TRBJ2-6|TRBD1
CASSFYDRGQSGANVLTF
TGTGCCAGCAGCTTCTACGACAGGGGGCAGAGTGGGGCCAACGTCCTGACTTTC
>-|TRBV9|TRBJ2-1|-
CASSVGHLGAGDEQFF
TGTGCCAGCAGCGTAGGACACTTGGGGGCGGGGGATGAGCAGTTCTTC
>-|TRBV7-6|TRBJ2-5|-
CASSLRGGRREETQYF
TGTGCCAGCAGCTTAAGGGGGGGCCGTCGGGAAGAGACCCAGTACTTC
>-|TRBV5-8|TRBJ1-5|-
CASRDINQPQHF
TGTGCCAGCCGGGACATCAATCAGCCCCAGCATTTT
>few|TRBV9|TRBJ2-7|-
CASSLGQGSYEQYF
TGTGCCAGCAGCTTAGGGCAGGGCTCCTACGAGCAGTACTTC
>-|TRBV6-5|TRBJ2-3|-
CASSYSKSHQGGPQYF
TGTGCCAGCAGTTACTCGAAGTCACACCAGGGAGGCCCGCAGTATTTT
>-|TRBV28|TRBJ1-2|-
CASSRPRGNGYTF
TGTGCCAGCAGTCGCCCCAGGGGCAATGGCTACACCTTC
>-|TRBV29-1|TRBJ2-1|TRBD2
CSAQGLAGVPPYNEQFF
TGCAGCGCCCAGGGACTAGCGGGAGTACCTCCCTACAATGAGCAGTTCTTC
>-|TRBV2|TRBJ1-5|TRBD1
CASSEAGTGVNQPQHF
TGTGCCAGCAGTGAAGCTGGGACAGGGGTGAATCAGCCCCAGCATTTT
>-|TRBV27|TRBJ2-5|-
CASSFGGGRPGETQYF
TGTGCCAGCAGTTTTGGAGGGGGCCGTCCTGGGGAGACCCAGTACTTC
>-|TRBV9|TRBJ2-4|-
CASSTPVGPLDIQYF
TGTGCCAGCAGCACCCCCGTGGGGCCTTTAGACATTCAGTACTTC
>-|TRBV7-9|TRBJ1-2|-
CASSLADGYGYTF
TGTGCCAGCAGCTTAGCCGACGGGTATGGCTACACCTTC
>-|TRBV20-1|TRBJ1-1|-
CSAIRGTEAFF
TGCAGTGCAATCAGGGGCACTGAAGCTTTCTTT
>-|TRBV29-1|TRBJ2-7|TRBD1
CSTQTGGGEQYF
TGCAGCACCCAAACAGGGGGAGGTGAGCAGTACTTC
>-|TRBV18|TRBJ2-3|-
CASSPPAGLADTQYF
TGTGCCAGCTCACCACCGGCAGGGCTAGCGGATACGCAGTATTTT
>-|TRBV6-6|TRBJ2-1|TRBD2
CASSTGIAGGGEQFF
TGTGCCAGCAGTACCGGTATAGCGGGAGGAGGTGAGCAGTTCTTC
>-|TRBV6-1|TRBJ1-4|-
CASSESGTNEKLFF
TGTGCCAGCAGTGAATCGGGAACTAATGAAAAACTGTTTTTT
>few|TRBV5-1|TRBJ2-3|-
CASSLGGPDTQYF
TGCGCCAGCAGCTTGGGGGGGCCAGATACGCAGTATTTT
>-|TRBV14|TRBJ2-1|TRBD2
CASSQHGQRGMDEQLF
TGTGCCAGCAGCCAACATGGGCAGCGGGGGATGGATGAGCAGCTCTTC
>-|TRBV4-2|TRBJ2-3|TRBD2
CASREGGRTDTQYF
TGTGCCAGCCGGGAGGGCGGGCGCACAGATACGCAGTATTTT
>-|TRBV7-2|TRBJ1-1|-
CASSVVSLNTEAFF
TGTGCCAGCAGCGTCGTTAGCCTTAACACTGAAGCTTTCTTT
>-|TRBV25-1|TRBJ1-3|-
CASSEWSLHSGNTIYF
TGTGCCAGCAGTGAATGGTCACTTCACTCTGGAAACACCATATATTTT
>-|TRBV6-5|TRBJ2-5|TRBD2
CASSYPGGRTQYF
TGTGCCAGCAGTTACCCGGGGGGGAGAACCCAGTACTTC
>-|TRBV6-5|TRBJ2-5|TRBD1
CASSFGTGGAETQYF
TGTGCCAGCAGTTTCGGGACAGGGGGCGCGGAGACCCAGTACTTC
>-|TRBV7-2|TRBJ2-1|TRBD2
CASSSLPTSGRTHNEQFF
TGTGCCAGCAGTTCCCTCCCGACTAGCGGGAGGACCCACAATGAGCAGTTCTTC
>-|TRBV18|TRBJ2-1|TRBD1
CASSSGTGGNEQFF
TGTGCCAGCTCGTCCGGGACAGGGGGAAATGAGCAGTTCTTC
>few|TRBV2|TRBJ2-2|-
CASSEDITGELFF
TGTGCCAGCAGTGAAGACATCACCGGGGAGCTGTTTTTT
>-|TRBV28|TRBJ1-2|-
CASSLGRAYGYTF
TGTGCCAGCAGTTTAGGCAGGGCCTATGGCTACACCTTC
>-|TRBV7-8|TRBJ1-1|TRBD1
CASSRTGVITEAFF
TGTGCCAGCAGCCGGACAGGGGTAATTACTGAAGCTTTCTTT
>-|TRBV21-1|TRBJ1-4|-
CASSKDAGQGYEKLFF
TGTGCCAGCAGCAAAGATGCCGGACAGGGTTACGAAAAACTGTTTTTT
>-|TRBV7-9|TRBJ2-5|-
CASGATQETQYF
TGTGCCAGCGGGGCAACCCAGGAGACCCAGTACTTC
>-|TRBV4-1|TRBJ2-7|-
CASSQTKNRDEQYF
TGCGCCAGCAGCCAGACGAAGAACAGGGACGAGCAGTACTTC